In its sample, the clone carrying this TCR beta chain is medium-sized. The record originates from a study of blood T cells in healthy people across ages. This CDR3 region has 14 residues. Germline lookup yields CDR1 SGHDN and CDR2 FVKESK. Trimming cost V 1 base and J 8 bases, with 12 bases left between them. Using a J-beta primer mix together with a sample-barcoded 5' primer, a second PCR was run for about 6 to 12 cycles. One entry per CDR3 protein, called by TCRdb with MiXCR from the 5' RACE reads. The sample shows about 280,000 distinct CDR3 sequences, about 25% of them seen only once. The TCR sequence derives from a woman aged 70 to 79 in good health. Source material: blood. The chain combines TRBV14 with TRBJ2-1; no firm D call. The CDR3 here is CASSQVSHLYEQFF. The CDR3 DNA follows: TGTGCCAGCAGCCAAGTCAGCCACCTCTATGAGCAGTTCTTC.